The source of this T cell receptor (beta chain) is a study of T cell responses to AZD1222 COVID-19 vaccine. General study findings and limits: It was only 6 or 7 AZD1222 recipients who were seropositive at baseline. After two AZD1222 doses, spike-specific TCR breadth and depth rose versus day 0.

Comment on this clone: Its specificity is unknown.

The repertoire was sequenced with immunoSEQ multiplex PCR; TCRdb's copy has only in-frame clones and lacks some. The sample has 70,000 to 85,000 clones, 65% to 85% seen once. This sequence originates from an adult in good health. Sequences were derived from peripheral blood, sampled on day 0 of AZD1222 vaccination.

CDR3 in amino acids: CASSIGQGEGNQPQHF. CDR3 coding DNA: TGTGCCAGTAGTATAGGACAGGGAGAAGGGAATCAGCCCCAGCATTTT. This chain uses TRBV19 with TRBJ1-5, with 7 nucleotides matching TRBD1. The CDR3 sequence is 16 residues long. The germline V gene has CDR1 LNHDA and CDR2 SQIVND (reference sequence). Trimming at V came to 1 base and at J to 4 bases, leaving 7 bases not matched to a gene.